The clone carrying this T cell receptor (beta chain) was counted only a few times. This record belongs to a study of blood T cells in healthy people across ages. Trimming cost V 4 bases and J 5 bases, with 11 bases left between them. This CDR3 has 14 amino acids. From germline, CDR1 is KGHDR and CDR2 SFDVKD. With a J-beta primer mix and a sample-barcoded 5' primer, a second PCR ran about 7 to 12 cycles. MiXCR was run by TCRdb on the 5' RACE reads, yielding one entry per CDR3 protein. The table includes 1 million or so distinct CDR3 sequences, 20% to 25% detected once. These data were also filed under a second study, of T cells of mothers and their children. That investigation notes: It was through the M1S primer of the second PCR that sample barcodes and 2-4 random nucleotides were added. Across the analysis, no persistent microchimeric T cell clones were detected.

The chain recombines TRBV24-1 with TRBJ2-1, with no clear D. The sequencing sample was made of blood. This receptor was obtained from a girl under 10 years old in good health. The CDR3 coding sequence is TGTGCCACCAGTGAGGATTCAATCCACAATGAGCAGTTCTTC. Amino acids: CATSEDSIHNEQFF.